This TCR beta chain was recorded in a study of T cell responses to AZD1222 COVID-19 vaccine. On this clone itself: Its target is not known.

Data came from immunoSEQ multiplex PCR; TCRdb stores just in-frame clones and leaves some out. In the table there are 200,000 or so clones, approximately 94% of which are singletons. CDR1 and CDR2 (germline): SEHNR, FQNEAQ (reference sequence). This CDR3 comprises 14 residues. V dropped 5 bases and J dropped 14; count of bases not matched to a gene: 10. Whole-study results and caveats: Baseline seropositivity characterized only six AZD1222 recipients. Repertoires were obtained only post-peak T cell response. Unmutated variant regions reportedly attract nearly half of all spike-specific TCRs. Spike-specific TCR repertoires showed rising breadth and depth after two AZD1222 doses.

The J gene is TRBJ2-1, the V gene TRBV7-9; 12 bases fit TRBD1. This sequence was found in an adult in good health. The sample was peripheral blood, taken on day 0 of AZD1222 vaccination. The CDR3: CASSTRDRGPVKFF. CDR3 sequence (DNA): TGTGCCAGCAGCACCCGGGACAGGGGGCCGGTGAAGTTCTTC.